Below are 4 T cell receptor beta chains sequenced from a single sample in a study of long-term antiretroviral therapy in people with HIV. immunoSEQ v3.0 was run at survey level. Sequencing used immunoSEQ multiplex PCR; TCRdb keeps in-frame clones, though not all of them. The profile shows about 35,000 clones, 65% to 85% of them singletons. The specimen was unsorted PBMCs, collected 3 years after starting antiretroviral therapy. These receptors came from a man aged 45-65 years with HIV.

The CDR3 loop reads CASSTPFMGGEQYF. CDR3 coding DNA: TGTGCCAGCAGCACCCCGTTCATGGGGGGGGAGCAGTACTTC. This chain joins TRBV11-2 and TRBJ2-7, with TRBD2 matching 7 bases. V was clipped by 5 bases and J by 7 bases; unmatched bases: 11. The CDR3 spans 14 residues. Germline assignment: CDR1 SGHAT and CDR2 FQNNGV.

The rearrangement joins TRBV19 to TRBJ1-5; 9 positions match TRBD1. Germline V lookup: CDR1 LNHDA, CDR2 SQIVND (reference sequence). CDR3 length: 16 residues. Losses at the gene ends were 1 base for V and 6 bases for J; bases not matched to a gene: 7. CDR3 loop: CASSIGYRGQGQPQHF. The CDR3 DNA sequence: TGTGCCAGTAGTATAGGTTACAGGGGGCAGGGTCAGCCCCAGCATTTT.

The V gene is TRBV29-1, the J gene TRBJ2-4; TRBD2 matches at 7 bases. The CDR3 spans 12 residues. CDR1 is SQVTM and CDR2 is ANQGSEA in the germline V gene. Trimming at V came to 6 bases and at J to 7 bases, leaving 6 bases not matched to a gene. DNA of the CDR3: TGCAGCGTAGGCGGGAGAACCAACATTCAGTACTTC. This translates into CSVGGRTNIQYF.

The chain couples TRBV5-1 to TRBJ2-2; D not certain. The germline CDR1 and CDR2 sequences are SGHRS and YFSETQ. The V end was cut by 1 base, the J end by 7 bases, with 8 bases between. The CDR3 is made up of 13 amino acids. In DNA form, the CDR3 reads TGCGCCAGCAGCTTGAATGGTATCGGGGAGCTGTTTTTT. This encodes CASSLNGIGELFF. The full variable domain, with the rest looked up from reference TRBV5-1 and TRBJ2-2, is KAGVTQTPRYLIKTRGQQVTLSCSPISGHRSVSWYQQTPGQGLQFLFEYFSETQRNKGNFPGRFSGRQFSNSRSEMNVSTLELGDSALYLCASSLNGIGELFFGEGSRLTVL.